The 16 T cell receptor beta chains reported below all come from one sample, sequenced in a study of cytomegalovirus exposure and HLA in healthy donors. PCR used 60 Vbeta primers and 13 Jbeta primers. Assay used: immunoSEQ multiplex PCR; TCRdb lists only in-frame clones, some missing. The sample shows some 150,000 clones, 75% to 80% of them seen only once. The material sequenced was PBMCs. The origin of the receptors is a young woman in good health and CMV-seronegative.

V and J are TRBV11-2 and TRBJ2-7; D perhaps matches TRBD2 (5 bases). Trimming removed 11 bases from V and 5 bases from J, with 10 bases in between. The CDR3 extends over 10 amino acids. CDR1 SGHAT and CDR2 FQNNGV come from the germline V gene. CDR3 protein: CAAGENEQYF. The CDR3 DNA sequence: TGTGCCGCCGGGGAGAACGAGCAGTACTTC.

This clone showed up just once. The chain employs TRBV5-1 and TRBJ1-1; 7 positions match TRBD1. There are 15 residues in the CDR3. Per the germline V gene, CDR1 is SGHRS and CDR2 is YFSETQ. The J segment lost 0 bases and the V segment lost 4 bases, leaving 6 bases of the junction unmatched. CDR3 sequence: CASSRGQPLNTEAFF. The DNA for the CDR3 is TGCGCCAGCAGCCGGGGACAGCCTCTGAACACTGAAGCTTTCTTT.

A single count supports this clone. The CDR3 DNA reads as TGTGCCAGCAGCTTATCGTCTGGACAGCCCAACGAGCAGTACTTC. Its protein product is CASSLSSGQPNEQYF. The chain couples TRBV11-3 to TRBJ2-7, with a possible D match to TRBD1 (6 bases). V shed 2 bases and J shed 5 bases, with 16 bases lying between them. Germline CDR1 SGHNT, CDR2 YENEEA. The CDR3 contains 15 residues. Full variable domain (rest looked up from reference TRBV11-3 and TRBJ2-7): EAGVVQSPRYKIIEKKQPVAFWCNPISGHNTLYWYLQNLGQGPELLIRYENEEAVDDSQLPKDRFSAERLKGVDSTLKIQPAELGDSAVYLCASSLSSGQPNEQYFGPGTRLTVT.

V and J are TRBV4-2 and TRBJ2-1, with 10 positions matching TRBD1. With 5 bases clipped from V and 9 bases from J, the junction kept 22 bases outside the gene matches. Per the germline V gene, CDR1 is LGHNA and CDR2 is YNFKEQ. The CDR3 spans 19 residues. The CDR3 region has the DNA TGTGCCAGCAGCAAAACGCCACGTGACAGGGGGCTAAGAGAGATTGAGCAGTTCTTC. Its protein product is CASSKTPRDRGLREIEQFF.

This chain joins TRBV9 and TRBJ2-5, with 8 bases matching TRBD2. This CDR3 region has 16 residues. The germline gives CDR1 SGDLS, CDR2 YYNGEE. The J segment lost 5 bases and the V segment lost 0 bases, leaving 9 bases of the junction unmatched. CDR3 nucleotides: TGTGCCAGCAGCGTAGCGGCTAGCGGGCCGGCGGAGACCCAGTACTTC. It is translated as CASSVAASGPAETQYF.

V usage is TRBV5-8 and J usage is TRBJ2-7; 7 bases agree with TRBD2. Germline values: CDR1 SGHTS, CDR2 YDEGEE. J lost 9 bases, V lost 2 bases, and 5 bases had no gene match. The CDR3 length is 12 residues. Here the CDR3 DNA reads TGTGCCAGCAGCTTCCGGGAGGTCTGGCAGTACTTC. Amino acids: CASSFREVWQYF.

This clone was recorded only once. The chain recombines TRBV4-1 with TRBJ1-2; D perhaps matches TRBD1 (6 bases). Germline-derived CDR1 and CDR2 are MGHRA and YSYEKL. The CDR3 consists of 16 residues. V shed 3 bases and J shed 8 bases, with 22 bases lying between them. In DNA form, the CDR3 reads TGCGCCAGCAGCCAGCCCATCGGGGGGGGCGCGTACGGCTACACCTTC. Protein product: CASSQPIGGGAYGYTF.

V gene TRBV7-8 combines with J gene TRBJ1-5; a weak D match, TRBD1 (6 bases). Germline values: CDR1 SGHVS, CDR2 FQNEAQ. This CDR3 has 15 residues. The V gene lost 6 bases and the J gene lost 0 bases, with 12 bases spanning the gap. CDR3 in DNA: TGTGCCAGCAGACCAGGACAGTATAGCAATCAGCCCCAGCATTTT. Protein: CASRPGQYSNQPQHF. Combining the CDR3 with reference TRBV7-8 and TRBJ1-5 gives the whole variable domain GAGVSQSPRYKVAKRGQDVALRCDPISGHVSLFWYQQALGQGPEFLTYFQNEAQLDKSGLPSDRFFAERPEGSVSTLKIQRTQQEDSAVYLCASRPGQYSNQPQHFGDGTRLSIL.

The V call is TRBV10-2, the J call TRBJ1-1; a weak D match, TRBD1 (5 bases). The CDR3 is made up of 13 amino acids. V was shortened by 1 base and J by 6 bases, with 9 bases between the two germline ends. Per germline, CDR1 WSHSY and CDR2 SAAADI. The CDR3 protein is CASSELTVAEAFF. The CDR3 DNA follows: TGCGCCAGCAGTGAGTTGACAGTAGCTGAAGCTTTCTTT.

This chain uses TRBV5-1 with TRBJ2-5; TRBD2 aligns across 15 bases. Per germline, CDR1 SGHRS and CDR2 YFSETQ. The junction had 8 bases not matched to a gene; V was cut back by 3 bases and J by 5 bases. The CDR3 has 17 amino acids. The CDR3 spells CASSSGLAGGEVETQYF. The CDR3 bases are TGCGCCAGCAGCTCCGGACTAGCGGGGGGGGAGGTTGAGACCCAGTACTTC.

The chain employs TRBV7-9 and TRBJ1-1; 7 bases line up with TRBD1. The V gene's germline CDR1 is SEHNR and CDR2 FQNEAQ (reference sequence). Trimming removed 1 base from V and 2 bases from J; junction bases left unmatched: 1. There are 14 residues in the CDR3. CDR3 DNA: TGTGCCAGCAGCTTAGACAGGGGTAACACTGAAGCTTTCTTT. This gives the protein CASSLDRGNTEAFF. The entire variable domain, with the rest obtained from reference TRBV7-9 and TRBJ1-1, is as follows: DTGVSQNPRHKITKRGQNVTFRCDPISEHNRLYWYRQTLGQGPEFLTYFQNEAQLEKSRLLSDRFSAERPKGSFSTLEIQRTEQGDSAMYLCASSLDRGNTEAFFGQGTRLTVV.

The chain couples TRBV11-3 to TRBJ1-5; a weak D match, TRBD1 (5 bases). CDR1 and CDR2 from the germline V gene are SGHNT and YENEEA. This CDR3 has 17 residues. The V gene lost 5 bases and the J gene lost 2 bases, with 19 bases spanning the gap. The CDR3 DNA reads TGTGCCAGCAGCAAGCCCGAGGGCGGGGGACGCAATCAGCCCCAGCATTTT. Its translation: CASSKPEGGGRNQPQHF.

DNA for the CDR3: TGTGCCACCAGCAGCCCAAGAGGGGGTAGGGATAGTGAAAAACTGTTTTTT. Translated: CATSSPRGGRDSEKLFF. The chain is built from TRBV15 and TRBJ1-4; D possibly corresponds to TRBD1 (6 bases). CDR3 length: 17 amino acids. Germline V gene sequence: CDR1 LNHNV, CDR2 YYDKDF (reference sequence). Between the trimmed V and J ends, which lost 3 bases and 7 bases, there was a span of 21 bases. Full variable domain (outside the CDR3, taken from reference TRBV15 and TRBJ1-4): DAMVIQNPRYQVTQFGKPVTLSCSQTLNHNVMYWYQQKSSQAPKLLFHYYDKDFNNEADTPDNFQSRRPNTSFCFLDIRSPGLGDTAMYLCATSSPRGGRDSEKLFFGSGTQLSVL.

The rearrangement uses TRBV11-2 and TRBJ2-3; D is perhaps TRBD1 (7 bases). This CDR3 has 15 residues. Deletions cut 3 bases from V and 4 bases from J, with 14 bases between. The germline V gene has CDR1 SGHAT and CDR2 FQNNGV. The CDR3 nucleotides read TGTGCCAGCAGCTTGAGACAGGGAGGCGCAGATACGCAGTATTTT. Translating it yields CASSLRQGGADTQYF.

The CDR3 loop reads CASSVGAANTGELFF. Written as DNA, the CDR3 is TGTGCCAGCAGCGTAGGGGCAGCGAACACCGGGGAGCTGTTTTTT. The chain has TRBV9 and TRBJ2-2, with D uncertain. CDR1 and CDR2 (germline): SGDLS, YYNGEE. V was cut by 0 bases and J by 0 bases, with 6 bases left in between. The CDR3 covers 15 residues.

The chain uses TRBV5-1 and TRBJ2-5; D perhaps matches TRBD1 (5 bases). The germline V gene has CDR1 SGHRS and CDR2 YFSETQ. The V gene lost 1 base and the J gene lost 2 bases, with 12 bases spanning the gap. This CDR3 has 15 residues. The chain's CDR3 is CASSLSSTGQETQYF. The CDR3 DNA reads as TGCGCCAGCAGCTTGTCGTCCACAGGACAAGAGACCCAGTACTTC.